A single T cell receptor beta chain is shown here with its context. Its antigen is unknown. This CDR3 comprises 12 residues. CDR1 is LNHDA, CDR2 SQIVND, per germline (reference sequence). Trimming removed 10 bases at V and 5 bases at J, with 15 bases between. Unsorted cryopreserved PBMC were sequenced, averaging approximately 100,000 T cells per clinical donor. The source of the sample is a study of T cells in tuberculosis. Whole-study context: T cells were selected with CD1B tetramers loaded with glucose monomycolate. General study findings and limits: Smaller distances to GMM-specific TCRs suggested their expansion in active tuberculosis. A GMM-specific repertoire classifier reached 85% to 90% accuracy, AUROC roughly 0.87.

The data were produced by immunoSEQ multiplex PCR, yet TCRdb's version contains in-frame clones alone and is incomplete. The sample consists of tens of thousands of clones, approximately 94% of them appearing once. The V call is TRBV19, the J call TRBJ2-7; weak D call: TRBD1 (7 bases). This receptor was taken from a donor between 10 and 35 years old with latent tuberculosis or without tuberculosis infection. Material: PBMCs. This CDR3 reads CATQGGVDEQYF. Written as DNA, the CDR3 is TGTGCCACCCAGGGGGGTGTCGACGAGCAGTACTTC.